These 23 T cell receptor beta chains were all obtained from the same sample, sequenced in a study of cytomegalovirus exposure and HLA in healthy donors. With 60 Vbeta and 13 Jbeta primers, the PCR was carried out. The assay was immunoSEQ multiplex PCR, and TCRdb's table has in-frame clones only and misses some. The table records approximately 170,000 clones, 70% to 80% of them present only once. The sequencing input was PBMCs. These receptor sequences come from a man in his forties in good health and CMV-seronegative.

Here the CDR3 DNA reads TGTGCCAGCAGTTTACTTGGAGGCCCCTACGAGCAGTACTTC. It codes for CASSLLGGPYEQYF. The J gene is TRBJ2-5, the V gene TRBV27; D is perhaps TRBD2 (5 bases). Gene TRBJ2-7 matches the end of the DNA better, so the J call may be wrong. Germline loops: CDR1 MNHEY, CDR2 SMNVEV (reference sequence). There are 14 residues in the CDR3.

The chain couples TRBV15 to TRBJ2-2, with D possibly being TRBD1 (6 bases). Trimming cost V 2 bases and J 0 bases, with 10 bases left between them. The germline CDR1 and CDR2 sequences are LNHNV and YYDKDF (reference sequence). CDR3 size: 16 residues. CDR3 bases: TGTGCCACCAGCAGACCGACAGGACCGAACACCGGGGAGCTGTTTTTT. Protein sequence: CATSRPTGPNTGELFF.

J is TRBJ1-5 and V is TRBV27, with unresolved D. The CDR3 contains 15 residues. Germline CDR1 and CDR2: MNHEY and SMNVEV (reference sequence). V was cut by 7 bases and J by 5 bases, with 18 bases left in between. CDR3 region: CASKSAGIPYQPQHF. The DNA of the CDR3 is TGTGCCAGCAAAAGCGCCGGAATCCCTTATCAGCCCCAGCATTTT.

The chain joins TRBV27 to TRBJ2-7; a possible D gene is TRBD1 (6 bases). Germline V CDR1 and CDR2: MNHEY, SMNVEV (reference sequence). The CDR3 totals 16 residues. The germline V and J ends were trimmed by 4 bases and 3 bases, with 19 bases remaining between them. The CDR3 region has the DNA TGTGCCAGCAGTTCCCTCCTCCGCCGGGACAACTACGAGCAGTACTTC. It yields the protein CASSSLLRRDNYEQYF.

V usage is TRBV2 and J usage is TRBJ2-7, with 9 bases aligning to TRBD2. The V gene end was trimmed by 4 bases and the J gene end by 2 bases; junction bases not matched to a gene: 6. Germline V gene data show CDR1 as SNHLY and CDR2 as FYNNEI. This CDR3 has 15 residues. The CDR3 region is CASSGSGSNPYEQYF. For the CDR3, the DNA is TGTGCCAGCAGTGGTAGCGGGAGTAACCCCTACGAGCAGTACTTC.

The CDR3 bases are TGCGCCAGCAGCCTGGGGACAAGAAACACTGAAGCTTTCTTT. Translated, it gives CASSLGTRNTEAFF. The chain has TRBV4-1 and TRBJ1-1; D may be TRBD1 (6 bases). The CDR3 consists of 14 residues. The V gene's germline CDR1 is MGHRA and CDR2 YSYEKL. The V gene lost 4 bases and the J gene lost 2 bases, with 11 bases spanning the gap.

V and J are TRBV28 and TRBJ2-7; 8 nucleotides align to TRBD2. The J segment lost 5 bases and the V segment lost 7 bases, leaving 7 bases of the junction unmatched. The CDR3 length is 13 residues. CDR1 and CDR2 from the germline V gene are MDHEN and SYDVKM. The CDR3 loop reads CASTSGGAHEQYF. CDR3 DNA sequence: TGTGCCAGCACCTCGGGGGGGGCACACGAGCAGTACTTC. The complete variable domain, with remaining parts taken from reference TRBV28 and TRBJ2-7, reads DVKVTQSSRYLVKRTGEKVFLECVQDMDHENMFWYRQDPGLGLRLIYFSYDVKMKEKGDIPEGYSVSREKKERFSLILESASTNQTSMYLCASTSGGAHEQYFGPGTRLTVT.

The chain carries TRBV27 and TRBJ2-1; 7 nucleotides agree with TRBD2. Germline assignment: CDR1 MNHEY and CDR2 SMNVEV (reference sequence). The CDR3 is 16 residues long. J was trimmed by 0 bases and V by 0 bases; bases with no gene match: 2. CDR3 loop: CASSLSGGSSYNEQFF. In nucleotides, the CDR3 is TGTGCCAGCAGTTTATCGGGGGGGAGCTCCTACAATGAGCAGTTCTTC.

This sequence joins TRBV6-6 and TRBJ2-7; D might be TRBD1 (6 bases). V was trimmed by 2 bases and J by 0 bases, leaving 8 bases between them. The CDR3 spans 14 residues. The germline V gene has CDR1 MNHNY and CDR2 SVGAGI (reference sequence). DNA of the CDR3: TGTGCCAGCAGTTACGGGGACAACTCCTACGAGCAGTACTTC. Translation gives CASSYGDNSYEQYF.

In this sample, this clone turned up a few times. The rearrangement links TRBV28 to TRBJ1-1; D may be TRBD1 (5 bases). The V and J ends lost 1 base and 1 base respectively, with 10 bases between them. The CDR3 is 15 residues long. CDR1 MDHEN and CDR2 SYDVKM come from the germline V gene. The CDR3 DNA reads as TGTGCCAGCAGTTTATACCCCGGACAGAACACTGAAGCTTTCTTT. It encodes CASSLYPGQNTEAFF.

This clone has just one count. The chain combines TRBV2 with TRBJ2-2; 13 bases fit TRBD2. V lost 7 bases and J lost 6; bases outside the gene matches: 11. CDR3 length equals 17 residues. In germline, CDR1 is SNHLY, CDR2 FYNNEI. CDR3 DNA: TGTGCCAGCACCGACGGACTAGCGGGAGTTTACGCCGGGGAGCTGTTTTTT. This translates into CASTDGLAGVYAGELFF.

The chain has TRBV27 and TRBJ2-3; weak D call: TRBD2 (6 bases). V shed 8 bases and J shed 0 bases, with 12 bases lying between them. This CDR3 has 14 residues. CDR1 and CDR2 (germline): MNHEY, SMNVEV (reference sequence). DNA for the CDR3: TGTGCCAGCCCTGTCGGGAGAAGCACAGATACGCAGTATTTT. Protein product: CASPVGRSTDTQYF.

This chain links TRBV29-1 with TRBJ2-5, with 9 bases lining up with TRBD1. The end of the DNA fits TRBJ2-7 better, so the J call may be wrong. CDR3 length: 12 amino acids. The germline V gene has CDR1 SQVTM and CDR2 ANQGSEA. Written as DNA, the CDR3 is TGCAGCGTGGGACAGGGTACCTACGAGCAGTACTTC. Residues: CSVGQGTYEQYF.

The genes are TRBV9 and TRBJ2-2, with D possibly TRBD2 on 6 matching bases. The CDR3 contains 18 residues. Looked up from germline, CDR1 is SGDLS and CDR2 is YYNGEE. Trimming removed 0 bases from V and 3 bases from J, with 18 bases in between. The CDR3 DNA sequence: TGTGCCAGCAGCGTAGGGACGACTAGTTTCTTCGACACCGGGGAGCTGTTTTTT. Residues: CASSVGTTSFFDTGELFF.

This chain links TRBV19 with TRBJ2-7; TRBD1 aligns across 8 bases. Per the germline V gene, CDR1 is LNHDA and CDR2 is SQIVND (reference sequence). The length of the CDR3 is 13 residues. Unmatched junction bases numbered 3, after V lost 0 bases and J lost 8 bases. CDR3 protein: CASSIDWTGKQYV. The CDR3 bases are TGTGCCAGTAGTATAGATTGGACAGGGAAGCAGTACGTC.

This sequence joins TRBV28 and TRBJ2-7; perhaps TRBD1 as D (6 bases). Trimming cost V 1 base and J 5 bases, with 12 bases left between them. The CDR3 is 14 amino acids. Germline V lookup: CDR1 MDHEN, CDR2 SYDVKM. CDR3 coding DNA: TGTGCCAGCAGTTTATTGCAGGGGAGAGACGAGCAGTACTTC. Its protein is CASSLLQGRDEQYF.

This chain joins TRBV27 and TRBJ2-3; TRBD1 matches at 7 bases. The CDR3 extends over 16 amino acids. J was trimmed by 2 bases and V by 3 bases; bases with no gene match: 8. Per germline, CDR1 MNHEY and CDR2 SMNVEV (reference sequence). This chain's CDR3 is CASSFVGQVYTDTQYF. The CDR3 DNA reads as TGTGCCAGCAGTTTCGTTGGACAGGTGTACACAGATACGCAGTATTTT.

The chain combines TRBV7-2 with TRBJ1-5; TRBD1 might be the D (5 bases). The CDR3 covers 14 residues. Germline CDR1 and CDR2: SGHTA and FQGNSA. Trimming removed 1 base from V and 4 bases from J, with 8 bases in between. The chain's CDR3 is CASSLVGGNQPQHF. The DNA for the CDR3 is TGTGCCAGCAGCTTAGTGGGGGGGAATCAGCCCCAGCATTTT.

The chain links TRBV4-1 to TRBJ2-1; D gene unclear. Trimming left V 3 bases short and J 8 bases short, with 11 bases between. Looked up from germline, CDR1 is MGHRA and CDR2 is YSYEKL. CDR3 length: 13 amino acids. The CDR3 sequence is CASSQQASYEQFF. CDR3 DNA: TGCGCCAGCAGCCAGCAGGCTTCCTATGAGCAGTTCTTC.

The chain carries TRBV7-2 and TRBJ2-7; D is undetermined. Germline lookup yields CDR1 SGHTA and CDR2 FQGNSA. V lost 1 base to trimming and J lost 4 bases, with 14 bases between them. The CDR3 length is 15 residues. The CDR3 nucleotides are TGTGCCAGCAGCTTAGTCTGGAGCGCGAATTACGAGCAGTACTTC. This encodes CASSLVWSANYEQYF.

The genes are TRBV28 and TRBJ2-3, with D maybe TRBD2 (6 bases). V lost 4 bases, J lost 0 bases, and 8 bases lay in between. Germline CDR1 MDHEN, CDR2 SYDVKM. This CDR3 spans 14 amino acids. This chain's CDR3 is CASSSGTSTDTQYF. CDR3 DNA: TGTGCCAGCAGTTCCGGGACTAGCACAGATACGCAGTATTTT.

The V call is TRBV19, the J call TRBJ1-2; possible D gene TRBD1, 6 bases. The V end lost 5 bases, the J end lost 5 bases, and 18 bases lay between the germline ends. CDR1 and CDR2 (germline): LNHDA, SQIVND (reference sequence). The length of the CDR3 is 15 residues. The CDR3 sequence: CASSPRGAGIYGYTF. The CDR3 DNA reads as TGTGCCAGTAGTCCTCGGGGGGCAGGCATATATGGCTACACCTTC.

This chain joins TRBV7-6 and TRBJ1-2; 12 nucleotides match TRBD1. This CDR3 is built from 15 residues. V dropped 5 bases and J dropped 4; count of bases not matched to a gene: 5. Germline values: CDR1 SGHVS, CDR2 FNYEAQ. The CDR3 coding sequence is TGTGCCAGCAGCGAGGGACAGGGGGCCCTCTATGGCTACACCTTC. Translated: CASSEGQGALYGYTF.